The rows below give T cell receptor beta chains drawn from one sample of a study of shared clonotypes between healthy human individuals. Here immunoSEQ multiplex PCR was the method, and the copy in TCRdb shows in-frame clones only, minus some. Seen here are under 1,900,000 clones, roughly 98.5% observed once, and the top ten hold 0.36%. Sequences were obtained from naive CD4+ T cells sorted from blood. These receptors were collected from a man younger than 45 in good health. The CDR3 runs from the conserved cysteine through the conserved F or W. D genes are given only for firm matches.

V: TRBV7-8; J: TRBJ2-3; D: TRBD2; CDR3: CASSLGLAGEGDTQYF
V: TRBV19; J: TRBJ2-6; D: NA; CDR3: CASRLGEPGANVLTF
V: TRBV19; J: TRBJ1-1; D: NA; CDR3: CASSIVVNTEAFF
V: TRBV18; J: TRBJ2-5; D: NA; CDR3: CASSPRIDETQYF
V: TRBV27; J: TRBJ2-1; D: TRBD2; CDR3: CASSLYPLADYNEQFF
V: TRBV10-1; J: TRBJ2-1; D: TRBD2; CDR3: CASSDGTLGLKQFF
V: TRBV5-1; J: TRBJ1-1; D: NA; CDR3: CASSAGTNTEAFF
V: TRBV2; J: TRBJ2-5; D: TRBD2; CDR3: CASSGLAGGETQYF
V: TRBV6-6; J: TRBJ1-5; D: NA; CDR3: CASRLDSNQPQHF
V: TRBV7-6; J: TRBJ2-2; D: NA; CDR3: CASRRGRNMNTGELFF
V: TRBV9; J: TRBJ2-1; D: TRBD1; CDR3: CASSVTGGLNEQFF
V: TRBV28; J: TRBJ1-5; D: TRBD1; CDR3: CASSGRQGYFQPQHF
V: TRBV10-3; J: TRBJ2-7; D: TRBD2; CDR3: CAISTGTSGPYEQYF
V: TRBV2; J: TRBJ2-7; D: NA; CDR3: CASFGGGFKTNSYEQYF
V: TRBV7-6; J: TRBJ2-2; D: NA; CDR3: CASSRGRVGTGELFF
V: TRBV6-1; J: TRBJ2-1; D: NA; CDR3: CASRQTAIFNEQFF
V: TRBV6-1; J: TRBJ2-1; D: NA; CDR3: CASSDHFSYNEQFF
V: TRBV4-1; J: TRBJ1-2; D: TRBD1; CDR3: CASSHATGQGFYGYTF
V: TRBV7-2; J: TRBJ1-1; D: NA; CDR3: CASSLIGGAFF
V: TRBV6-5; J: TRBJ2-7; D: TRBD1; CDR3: CASTDRGTGEQYF
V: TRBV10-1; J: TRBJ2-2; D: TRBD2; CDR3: CASKAAGVGELFF
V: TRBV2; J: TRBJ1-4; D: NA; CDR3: CASSHDRIATNEKLFF
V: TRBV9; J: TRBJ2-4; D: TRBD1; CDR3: CASSAEGQGFTKNIQYF
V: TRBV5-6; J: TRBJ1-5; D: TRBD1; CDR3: CASSLRRQGAAYSNQPQHF
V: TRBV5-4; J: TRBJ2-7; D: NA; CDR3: CASSLGGDPFYEQYF
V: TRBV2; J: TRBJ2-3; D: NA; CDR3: CASSDPQVTDTQYF
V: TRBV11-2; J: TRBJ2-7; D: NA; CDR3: CASRLTAYEQYF
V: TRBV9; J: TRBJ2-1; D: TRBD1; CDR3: CASSPRQGRNNEQFF
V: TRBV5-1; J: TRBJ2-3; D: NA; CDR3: CASSFWGPTSSTDTQYF
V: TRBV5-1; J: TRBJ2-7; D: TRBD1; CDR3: CASSVTGGAYEQYF
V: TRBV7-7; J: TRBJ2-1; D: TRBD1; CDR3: CASSLGQGAYNEQFF
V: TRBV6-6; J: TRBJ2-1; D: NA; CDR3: CASSSGSYNEQFF
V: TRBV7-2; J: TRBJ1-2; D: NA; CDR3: CASSFLMNGFRDGEGYTF
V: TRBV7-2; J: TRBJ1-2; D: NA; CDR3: CASSTTGTNYGYTF
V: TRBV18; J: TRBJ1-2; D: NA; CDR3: CASAAGDHQYGYTF
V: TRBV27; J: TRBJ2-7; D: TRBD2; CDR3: CASSFRGLAGVEQYF
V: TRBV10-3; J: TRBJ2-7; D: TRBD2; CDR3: CAISDRLAGVYEQYF
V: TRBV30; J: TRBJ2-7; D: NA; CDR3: CAWSTGTFSYEQYF
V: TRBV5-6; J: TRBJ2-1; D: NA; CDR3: CASSLRLYNEQFF
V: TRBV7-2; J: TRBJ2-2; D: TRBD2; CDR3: CASSFYREVTGELFF
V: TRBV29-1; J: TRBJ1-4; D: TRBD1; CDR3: CSAGQGNEKLFF
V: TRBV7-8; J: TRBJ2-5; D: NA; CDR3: CASSSQGWETQYF